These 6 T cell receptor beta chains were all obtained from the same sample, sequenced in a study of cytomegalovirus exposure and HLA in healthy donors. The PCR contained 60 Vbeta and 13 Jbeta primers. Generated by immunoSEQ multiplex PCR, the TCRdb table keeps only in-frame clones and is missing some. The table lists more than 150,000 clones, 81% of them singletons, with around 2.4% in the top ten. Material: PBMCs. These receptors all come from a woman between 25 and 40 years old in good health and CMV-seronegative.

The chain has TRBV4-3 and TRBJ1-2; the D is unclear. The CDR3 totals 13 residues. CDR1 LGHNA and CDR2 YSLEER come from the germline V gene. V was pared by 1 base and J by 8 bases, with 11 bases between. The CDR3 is CASSQVEGEGYTF. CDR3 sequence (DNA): TGCGCCAGCAGCCAAGTCGAGGGTGAAGGCTACACCTTC.

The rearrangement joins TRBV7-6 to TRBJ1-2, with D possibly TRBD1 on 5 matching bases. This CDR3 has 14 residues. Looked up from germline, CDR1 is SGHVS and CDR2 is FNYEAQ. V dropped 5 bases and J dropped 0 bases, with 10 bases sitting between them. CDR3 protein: CASSPGMANYGYTF. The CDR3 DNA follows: TGTGCCAGCAGCCCAGGGATGGCTAACTATGGCTACACCTTC.

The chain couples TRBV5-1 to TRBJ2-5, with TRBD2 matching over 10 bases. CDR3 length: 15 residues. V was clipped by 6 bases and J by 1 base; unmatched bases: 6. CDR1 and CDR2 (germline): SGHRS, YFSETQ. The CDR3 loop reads CASTRSGGSQETQYF. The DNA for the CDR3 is TGCGCCAGCACACGTAGCGGGGGGTCCCAAGAGACCCAGTACTTC.

The CDR3: CASSIEGQEAPVGEQYF. The CDR3 region has the DNA TGTGCCAGTAGTATAGAGGGACAGGAGGCCCCGGTGGGAGAGCAGTACTTC. V gene TRBV19 combines with J gene TRBJ2-7; TRBD1 agrees at 8 bases. The J segment lost 7 bases and the V segment lost 0 bases, leaving 14 bases of the junction unmatched. Germline V lookup: CDR1 LNHDA, CDR2 SQIVND (reference sequence). The CDR3 loop spans 17 amino acids.

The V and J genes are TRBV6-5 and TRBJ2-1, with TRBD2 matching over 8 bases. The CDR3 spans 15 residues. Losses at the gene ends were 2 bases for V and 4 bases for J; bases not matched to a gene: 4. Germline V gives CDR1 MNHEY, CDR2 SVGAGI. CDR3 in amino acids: CASSYGTSGYNEQFF. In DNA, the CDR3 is TGTGCCAGCAGTTACGGCACTAGCGGATACAATGAGCAGTTCTTC.

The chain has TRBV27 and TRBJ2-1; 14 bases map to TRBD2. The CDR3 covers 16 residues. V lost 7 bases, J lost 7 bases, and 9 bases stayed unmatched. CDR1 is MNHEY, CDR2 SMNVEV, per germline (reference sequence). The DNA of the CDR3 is TGTGCCAGCACCCACCCGACTAGCGGGGGGGTGAATGAGCAGTTCTTC. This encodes CASTHPTSGGVNEQFF.